The 3 T cell receptor beta chains below come from one sample, sequenced in a study of blood T cell repertoires in COVID-19. Here immunoSEQ multiplex PCR was the method, and the copy in TCRdb shows in-frame clones only, minus some. The table has 80,000 or so clones, approximately 81% seen once. Source material: peripheral blood. These receptors all come from a man aged 55 to 70 with COVID-19, enrolled during active disease.

This rearrangement joins TRBV23-1 to TRBJ2-4; D uncertain. TRBV23-1 is assigned to the ORF class and has an uncertain function. V lost 0 bases to trimming and J lost 12 bases, with 12 bases between them. The CDR3 is 13 amino acids. The CDR3 loop reads CASSQSCLYDQYF. CDR3 coding DNA: TGCGCCAGCAGTCAATCTTGTCTATATGATCAGTACTTC.

The chain joins TRBV7-6 to TRBJ2-7; the D gene is possibly TRBD1 (5 bases). The CDR3 is 15 residues long. The ends were cut back, 5 bases at V and 1 base at J, with 15 bases in the middle. From germline, CDR1 is SGHVS and CDR2 FNYEAQ. The CDR3 DNA sequence: TGTGCCAGCAGCCCCCAGGGCCTGGGTTCCTACGAGCAGTACTTC. Translating it yields CASSPQGLGSYEQYF.

This chain joins TRBV6-5 and TRBJ2-3, with D uncertain. This CDR3 contains 14 residues. The germline V and J ends were trimmed by 5 bases and 0 bases, with 9 bases remaining between them. From germline, CDR1 is MNHEY and CDR2 SVGAGI. The CDR3 region is CASSRGTSTDTQYF. In DNA form, the CDR3 reads TGTGCCAGCAGTCGAGGAACTAGCACAGATACGCAGTATTTT.